The clone carrying this TCR beta chain was found a few times. A junction end diverges from the germline sequence, so it may reflect a read error. This specimen belongs to a study of T cells in Graves' hyperthyroidism and ophthalmopathy. Germline CDR1 is SGHRS and CDR2 is YFSETQ. This CDR3 has 13 amino acids. 10 ml of fresh peripheral blood supplied the PBMCs. Authors of the study amplified TCR beta CDR3 regions from RNA transcripts. A first-round RT-PCR of the TCR CDR3 used the HTBI primer set. TCRdb reanalysed the multiplex PCR reads using MiXCR and keeps one entry per CDR3 protein. The sample has 300,000 to 350,000 distinct CDR3 sequences; approximately 13% are singletons.

The specimen was blood. This chain joins TRBV5-1 and TRBJ2-7; D is perhaps TRBD1 (5 bases). This receptor was obtained from a woman aged 25-40 years with Graves' hyperthyroidism. CDR3 bases: TGCGTCAGCAGGGCAGTTAGTTCCTACGAGCAGTACTTC. It specifies CVSRAVSSYEQYF.